The 4 T cell receptor beta chains below were found in one sample sequenced in a study of blood T cell repertoires in COVID-19. Measured with immunoSEQ multiplex PCR; TCRdb has only the in-frame clones, and not every one. Here the sample spans about 160,000 clones, roughly 87% being singletons. The sequencing input was PBMCs or T cells enriched from blood (not recorded which). The receptor source for this set is a woman in her forties or fifties who had recovered from COVID-19.

This chain uses TRBV7-2 with TRBJ2-7; D is perhaps TRBD2 (6 bases). This CDR3 has 16 residues. The germline CDR1 and CDR2 sequences are SGHTA and FQGNSA. V lost 1 base, J lost 0 bases, and 13 bases lay in between. The DNA for the CDR3 is TGTGCCAGCAGCTTAGGTGTTCGGGGGAACTCCTACGAGCAGTACTTC. This gives the protein CASSLGVRGNSYEQYF. Drawing the rest from reference TRBV7-2 and TRBJ2-7, the complete variable domain is GAGVSQSPSNKVTEKGKDVELRCDPISGHTALYWYRQSLGQGLEFLIYFQGNSAPDKSGLPSDRFSAERTGGSVSTLTIQRTQQEDSAVYLCASSLGVRGNSYEQYFGPGTRLTVT.

The chain joins TRBV7-9 to TRBJ2-1, with TRBD2 matching 13 bases. Germline-derived CDR1 and CDR2 are SEHNR and FQNEAQ (reference sequence). V lost 5 bases to trimming and J lost 1 base; unmatched junction nucleotides: 2. This CDR3 spans 16 amino acids. CDR3 bases: TGTGCCAGCAGCGTGACTAGCGGGAGGTCCTACAATGAGCAGTTCTTC. Encoded protein: CASSVTSGRSYNEQFF.

The chain has TRBV30 and TRBJ1-5, with D possibly matching TRBD1 (6 bases). V was cut by 3 bases and J by 6 bases, with 15 bases left in between. The CDR3 length is 14 residues. CDR1 and CDR2 (germline): GTSNPN, SVGIG (reference sequence). The DNA for the CDR3 is TGTGCCTGGAGCCCGGGACATGTTCCTCAGCCCCAGCATTTT. It is translated as CAWSPGHVPQPQHF.

The J gene is TRBJ1-1, the V gene TRBV20-1, with D maybe TRBD1 (5 bases). Germline loops: CDR1 DFQATT, CDR2 SNEGSKA (reference sequence). Deletions cut 3 bases from V and 7 bases from J, with 12 bases between. There are 12 residues in the CDR3. The CDR3 DNA reads as TGCAGTGCTAGTGTGGGGCTCGATGAAGCTTTCTTT. Its protein is CSASVGLDEAFF.